This TCR beta chain was recovered during a study of T cells expressing NK-cell markers. Each CDR3 protein gets one entry in TCRdb, which reprocessed the 5' RACE reads and gives no DNA. The sample has 250,000 or so distinct CDR3 sequences. The CDR3 has 11 amino acids. CDR1 and CDR2 (germline): SGHDT, YYEEEE. V and J are TRBV5-6 and TRBJ1-6; TCRdb lists TRBD1, though no DNA is available to test this call. Sequencing was performed on blood T cells: a sorted CD56 or NKG2C T cell subset, CD4+ or CD8+ T cells, or bulk PBMC T cells (not recorded which). This TCR came from a woman aged 18 to 75 in good health. This CDR3 reads CASSRQGPLHF.